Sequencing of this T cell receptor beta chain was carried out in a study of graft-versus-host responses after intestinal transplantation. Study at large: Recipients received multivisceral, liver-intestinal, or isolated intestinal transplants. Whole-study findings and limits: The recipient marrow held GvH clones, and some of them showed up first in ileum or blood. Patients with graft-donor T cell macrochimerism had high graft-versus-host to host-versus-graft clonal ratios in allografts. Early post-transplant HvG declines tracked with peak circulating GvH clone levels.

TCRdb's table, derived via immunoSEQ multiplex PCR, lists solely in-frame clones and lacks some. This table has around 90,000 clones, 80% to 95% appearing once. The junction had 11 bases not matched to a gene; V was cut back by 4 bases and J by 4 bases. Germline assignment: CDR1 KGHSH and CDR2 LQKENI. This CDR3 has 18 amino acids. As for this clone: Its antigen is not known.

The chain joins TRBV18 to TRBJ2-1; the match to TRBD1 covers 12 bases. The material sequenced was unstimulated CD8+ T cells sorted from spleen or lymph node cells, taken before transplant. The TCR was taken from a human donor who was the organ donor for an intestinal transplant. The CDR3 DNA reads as TGTGCCAGCTCACGGTCCGGGACAGGGGGCGAGGAATACAATGAGCAGTTCTTC. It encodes CASSRSGTGGEEYNEQFF.